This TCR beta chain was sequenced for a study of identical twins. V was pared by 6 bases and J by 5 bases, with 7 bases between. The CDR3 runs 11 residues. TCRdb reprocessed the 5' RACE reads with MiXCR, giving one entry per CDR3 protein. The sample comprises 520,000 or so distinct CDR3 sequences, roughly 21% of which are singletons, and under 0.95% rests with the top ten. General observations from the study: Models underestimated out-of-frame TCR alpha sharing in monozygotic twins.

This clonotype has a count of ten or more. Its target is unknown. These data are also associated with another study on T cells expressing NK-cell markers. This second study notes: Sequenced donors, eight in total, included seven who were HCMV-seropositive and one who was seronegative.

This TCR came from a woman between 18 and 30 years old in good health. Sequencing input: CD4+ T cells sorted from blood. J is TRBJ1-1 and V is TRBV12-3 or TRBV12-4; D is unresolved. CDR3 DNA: TGTGCCAGCAGACGGGGAACTGAAGCTTTCTTT. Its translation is CASRRGTEAFF.